These 18 T cell receptor beta chains originate from one sample sequenced in a study of cytomegalovirus exposure and HLA in healthy donors. Here immunoSEQ multiplex PCR was the method, and the copy in TCRdb shows in-frame clones only, minus some. The sample includes roughly 270,000 clones, approximately 88% of them seen just once. The sequencing sample was made of PBMCs. The source of these receptors is a woman between 18 and 29 years old in good health and CMV-seronegative.

The chain employs TRBV28 and TRBJ2-7, with TRBD2 identical over 9 bases. Germline lookup yields CDR1 MDHEN and CDR2 SYDVKM. The CDR3 totals 15 residues. The J segment lost 6 bases and the V segment lost 6 bases, leaving 12 bases of the junction unmatched. The CDR3 nucleotides read TGTGCCAGCAGAGCCTCTAGCGGGGCCCGTGGCGAGCAGTACTTC. Protein sequence: CASRASSGARGEQYF. Looking up the rest from reference TRBV28 and TRBJ2-7 gives the full variable domain: DVKVTQSSRYLVKRTGEKVFLECVQDMDHENMFWYRQDPGLGLRLIYFSYDVKMKEKGDIPEGYSVSREKKERFSLILESASTNQTSMYLCASRASSGARGEQYFGPGTRLTVT.

CDR3 DNA sequence: TGTGCCAGCAGCTCAACGGATACTACAACTAATGAAAAACTGTTTTTT. It encodes CASSSTDTTTNEKLFF. This chain connects TRBV7-6 to TRBJ1-4; no firm D call. With 4 bases removed from V and 0 bases from J, the gap between germline ends came to 12 bases. The V gene's germline CDR1 is SGHVS and CDR2 FNYEAQ. The CDR3 runs 16 residues.

This chain uses TRBV25-1 with TRBJ2-3; D is perhaps TRBD1 (6 bases). CDR3 length equals 13 residues. V gave up 4 bases and J gave up 2 bases, with 7 bases separating them. The V gene's germline CDR1 is MGHDK and CDR2 SYGVNS. The CDR3 region is CASSGDTTDTQYF. CDR3 coding DNA: TGTGCCAGCAGTGGGGACACCACAGATACGCAGTATTTT.

The chain recombines TRBV5-6 with TRBJ2-3; TRBD2 agrees at 7 bases. The CDR3 loop spans 16 amino acids. J gave up 3 bases and V 4 bases, and 11 bases lay outside the gene matches. The V gene's germline CDR1 is SGHDT and CDR2 YYEEEE. The CDR3 region is CASSLIVSGGTDTQYF. In nucleotides, the CDR3 is TGTGCCAGCAGCCTGATAGTATCGGGAGGTACAGATACGCAGTATTTT. The full variable domain, completed using reference TRBV5-6 and TRBJ2-3, is DAGVTQSPTHLIKTRGQQVTLRCSPKSGHDTVSWYQQALGQGPQFIFQYYEEEERQRGNFPDRFSGHQFPNYSSELNVNALLLGDSALYLCASSLIVSGGTDTQYFGPGTRLTVL.

The chain employs TRBV5-1 and TRBJ1-6; possible D gene TRBD1, 6 bases. CDR3 length: 17 residues. Per the germline V gene, CDR1 is SGHRS and CDR2 is YFSETQ. V was shortened by 4 bases and J by 3 bases, with 17 bases between the two germline ends. Here the CDR3 DNA reads TGCGCCAGCAGCCTGGGGACACCCCAAAACTATAATTCACCCCTCCACTTT. Its protein is CASSLGTPQNYNSPLHF.

The rearrangement uses TRBV27 and TRBJ2-1; 13 bases fit TRBD2. The CDR3 covers 16 residues. The germline V gene encodes CDR1 MNHEY and CDR2 SMNVEV (reference sequence). Trimming took 6 bases from V and 4 from J; bases not matched to a gene: 6. In DNA form, the CDR3 reads TGTGCCAGCAGGGGACTAGCGGGATTGACTTACAATGAGCAGTTCTTC. It encodes CASRGLAGLTYNEQFF.

This clone has only a few counts. The chain has TRBV9 and TRBJ1-1, with D maybe TRBD1 (6 bases). The CDR3 sequence is 13 residues long. V shed 4 bases and J shed 6 bases, with 13 bases lying between them. Germline lookup yields CDR1 SGDLS and CDR2 YYNGEE. The CDR3 DNA follows: TGTGCCAGCAGCCTCAAGGGGGATGCTGAAGCTTTCTTT. It yields the protein CASSLKGDAEAFF.

The chain links TRBV5-4 to TRBJ2-1, with 12 bases identical to TRBD2. The ends lost 9 bases at V and 6 bases at J; junction bases unmatched: 16. Germline CDR1 reads SGHNT; CDR2 reads YYREEE (reference sequence). The CDR3 loop spans 17 amino acids. This chain's CDR3 is CAKVPPPGLAGTNEQFF. The CDR3 DNA reads as TGTGCCAAGGTACCGCCTCCCGGACTAGCGGGGACCAATGAGCAGTTCTTC.

The chain recombines TRBV2 with TRBJ2-7; perhaps TRBD1 as D (5 bases). The CDR3 runs to 15 residues. Between the trimmed V and J ends, which lost 1 base and 4 bases, there was a span of 14 bases. The germline gives CDR1 SNHLY, CDR2 FYNNEI. CDR3 residues: CASSEGVGVRYEQYF. In DNA form, the CDR3 reads TGTGCCAGCAGTGAAGGGGTAGGGGTCCGGTACGAGCAGTACTTC.

The rearrangement joins TRBV6-5 to TRBJ1-1; 8 nucleotides agree with TRBD1. The CDR3 totals 15 residues. Trimming at V came to 5 bases and at J to 2 bases, leaving 7 bases not matched to a gene. Germline V gene data show CDR1 as MNHEY and CDR2 as SVGAGI. CDR3 sequence reads: CASSPLGQVNTEAFF. Written as DNA, the CDR3 is TGTGCCAGCAGTCCCCTGGGACAGGTTAACACTGAAGCTTTCTTT.

This clone was counted between two and nine times. The chain is built from TRBV11-3 and TRBJ2-1, with a weak D call TRBD2 (6 bases). Trimming removed 1 base at V and 5 bases at J, with 12 bases between. The CDR3 covers 15 residues. Germline CDR1 SGHNT, CDR2 YENEEA. CDR3 protein: CASSLAGEFNNEQFF. Written as DNA, the CDR3 is TGTGCCAGCAGCTTAGCGGGAGAGTTTAACAATGAGCAGTTCTTC.

The chain recombines TRBV4-3 with TRBJ1-2; possible D gene TRBD1, 6 bases. V was trimmed by 3 bases and J by 2 bases, leaving 16 bases between them. Germline CDR1 LGHNA, CDR2 YSLEER. The CDR3 is 16 amino acids. The CDR3 spells CASSQNTRQANYGYTF. The CDR3 DNA sequence: TGCGCCAGCAGCCAGAACACTAGACAGGCCAACTATGGCTACACCTTC.

This chain joins TRBV6-5 and TRBJ2-5; 7 bases match TRBD1. Germline values: CDR1 MNHEY, CDR2 SVGAGI. V shed 2 bases and J 3 bases; nucleotides not matched to a gene: 3. The CDR3 extends over 14 amino acids. This CDR3 is CASSYHGTEETQYF. The CDR3 DNA reads TGTGCCAGCAGTTACCACGGGACAGAAGAGACCCAGTACTTC.

V usage is TRBV25-1 and J usage is TRBJ2-5; 7 bases line up with TRBD1. Germline V CDR1 and CDR2: MGHDK, SYGVNS. The junction had 6 bases not matched to a gene; V was cut back by 3 bases and J by 5 bases. This CDR3 spans 14 amino acids. CDR3 sequence (DNA): TGTGCCAGCAGTGATAATACAGGGGATGAGACCCAGTACTTC. Its protein is CASSDNTGDETQYF.

The chain recombines TRBV9 with TRBJ2-1; TRBD2 matches at 8 bases. The CDR3 runs to 17 residues. V was clipped by 4 bases and J by 8 bases; unmatched bases: 17. Germline lookup yields CDR1 SGDLS and CDR2 YYNGEE. The CDR3 loop is CASSSRAAGETGDEQFF. The CDR3 DNA sequence: TGTGCCAGCAGCTCCCGAGCAGCGGGAGAAACCGGGGATGAGCAGTTCTTC.

This clone was recorded once. V and J are TRBV28 and TRBJ1-2, with 7 bases identical to TRBD1. V lost 3 bases to trimming and J lost 4 bases; unmatched junction nucleotides: 11. The germline V gene encodes CDR1 MDHEN and CDR2 SYDVKM. This CDR3 is 16 amino acids long. CDR3 nucleotides: TGTGCCAGCAGTTTCTCGACAGGGACTTTAGGCTATGGCTACACCTTC. This gives the protein CASSFSTGTLGYGYTF.

The chain recombines TRBV6-4 with TRBJ2-7; 9 bases match TRBD1. The CDR3 runs 15 residues. The V and J ends lost 5 bases and 0 bases, in that order; junction bases with no gene match: 5. CDR1 is MRHNA, CDR2 SNTAGT, per germline. CDR3 sequence reads: CASSPGTGPSYEQYF. CDR3 nucleotides: TGTGCCAGCAGTCCCGGGACAGGGCCCTCCTACGAGCAGTACTTC.

This chain joins TRBV28 and TRBJ2-1, with D perhaps matching TRBD2 (5 bases). The V and J ends lost 4 bases and 7 bases respectively, with 14 bases between them. Germline CDR1 and CDR2: MDHEN and SYDVKM. The CDR3 is 14 amino acids. The CDR3 protein is CASSSRVALNEQFF. The CDR3 bases are TGTGCCAGCAGTTCGCGGGTAGCATTAAATGAGCAGTTCTTC.